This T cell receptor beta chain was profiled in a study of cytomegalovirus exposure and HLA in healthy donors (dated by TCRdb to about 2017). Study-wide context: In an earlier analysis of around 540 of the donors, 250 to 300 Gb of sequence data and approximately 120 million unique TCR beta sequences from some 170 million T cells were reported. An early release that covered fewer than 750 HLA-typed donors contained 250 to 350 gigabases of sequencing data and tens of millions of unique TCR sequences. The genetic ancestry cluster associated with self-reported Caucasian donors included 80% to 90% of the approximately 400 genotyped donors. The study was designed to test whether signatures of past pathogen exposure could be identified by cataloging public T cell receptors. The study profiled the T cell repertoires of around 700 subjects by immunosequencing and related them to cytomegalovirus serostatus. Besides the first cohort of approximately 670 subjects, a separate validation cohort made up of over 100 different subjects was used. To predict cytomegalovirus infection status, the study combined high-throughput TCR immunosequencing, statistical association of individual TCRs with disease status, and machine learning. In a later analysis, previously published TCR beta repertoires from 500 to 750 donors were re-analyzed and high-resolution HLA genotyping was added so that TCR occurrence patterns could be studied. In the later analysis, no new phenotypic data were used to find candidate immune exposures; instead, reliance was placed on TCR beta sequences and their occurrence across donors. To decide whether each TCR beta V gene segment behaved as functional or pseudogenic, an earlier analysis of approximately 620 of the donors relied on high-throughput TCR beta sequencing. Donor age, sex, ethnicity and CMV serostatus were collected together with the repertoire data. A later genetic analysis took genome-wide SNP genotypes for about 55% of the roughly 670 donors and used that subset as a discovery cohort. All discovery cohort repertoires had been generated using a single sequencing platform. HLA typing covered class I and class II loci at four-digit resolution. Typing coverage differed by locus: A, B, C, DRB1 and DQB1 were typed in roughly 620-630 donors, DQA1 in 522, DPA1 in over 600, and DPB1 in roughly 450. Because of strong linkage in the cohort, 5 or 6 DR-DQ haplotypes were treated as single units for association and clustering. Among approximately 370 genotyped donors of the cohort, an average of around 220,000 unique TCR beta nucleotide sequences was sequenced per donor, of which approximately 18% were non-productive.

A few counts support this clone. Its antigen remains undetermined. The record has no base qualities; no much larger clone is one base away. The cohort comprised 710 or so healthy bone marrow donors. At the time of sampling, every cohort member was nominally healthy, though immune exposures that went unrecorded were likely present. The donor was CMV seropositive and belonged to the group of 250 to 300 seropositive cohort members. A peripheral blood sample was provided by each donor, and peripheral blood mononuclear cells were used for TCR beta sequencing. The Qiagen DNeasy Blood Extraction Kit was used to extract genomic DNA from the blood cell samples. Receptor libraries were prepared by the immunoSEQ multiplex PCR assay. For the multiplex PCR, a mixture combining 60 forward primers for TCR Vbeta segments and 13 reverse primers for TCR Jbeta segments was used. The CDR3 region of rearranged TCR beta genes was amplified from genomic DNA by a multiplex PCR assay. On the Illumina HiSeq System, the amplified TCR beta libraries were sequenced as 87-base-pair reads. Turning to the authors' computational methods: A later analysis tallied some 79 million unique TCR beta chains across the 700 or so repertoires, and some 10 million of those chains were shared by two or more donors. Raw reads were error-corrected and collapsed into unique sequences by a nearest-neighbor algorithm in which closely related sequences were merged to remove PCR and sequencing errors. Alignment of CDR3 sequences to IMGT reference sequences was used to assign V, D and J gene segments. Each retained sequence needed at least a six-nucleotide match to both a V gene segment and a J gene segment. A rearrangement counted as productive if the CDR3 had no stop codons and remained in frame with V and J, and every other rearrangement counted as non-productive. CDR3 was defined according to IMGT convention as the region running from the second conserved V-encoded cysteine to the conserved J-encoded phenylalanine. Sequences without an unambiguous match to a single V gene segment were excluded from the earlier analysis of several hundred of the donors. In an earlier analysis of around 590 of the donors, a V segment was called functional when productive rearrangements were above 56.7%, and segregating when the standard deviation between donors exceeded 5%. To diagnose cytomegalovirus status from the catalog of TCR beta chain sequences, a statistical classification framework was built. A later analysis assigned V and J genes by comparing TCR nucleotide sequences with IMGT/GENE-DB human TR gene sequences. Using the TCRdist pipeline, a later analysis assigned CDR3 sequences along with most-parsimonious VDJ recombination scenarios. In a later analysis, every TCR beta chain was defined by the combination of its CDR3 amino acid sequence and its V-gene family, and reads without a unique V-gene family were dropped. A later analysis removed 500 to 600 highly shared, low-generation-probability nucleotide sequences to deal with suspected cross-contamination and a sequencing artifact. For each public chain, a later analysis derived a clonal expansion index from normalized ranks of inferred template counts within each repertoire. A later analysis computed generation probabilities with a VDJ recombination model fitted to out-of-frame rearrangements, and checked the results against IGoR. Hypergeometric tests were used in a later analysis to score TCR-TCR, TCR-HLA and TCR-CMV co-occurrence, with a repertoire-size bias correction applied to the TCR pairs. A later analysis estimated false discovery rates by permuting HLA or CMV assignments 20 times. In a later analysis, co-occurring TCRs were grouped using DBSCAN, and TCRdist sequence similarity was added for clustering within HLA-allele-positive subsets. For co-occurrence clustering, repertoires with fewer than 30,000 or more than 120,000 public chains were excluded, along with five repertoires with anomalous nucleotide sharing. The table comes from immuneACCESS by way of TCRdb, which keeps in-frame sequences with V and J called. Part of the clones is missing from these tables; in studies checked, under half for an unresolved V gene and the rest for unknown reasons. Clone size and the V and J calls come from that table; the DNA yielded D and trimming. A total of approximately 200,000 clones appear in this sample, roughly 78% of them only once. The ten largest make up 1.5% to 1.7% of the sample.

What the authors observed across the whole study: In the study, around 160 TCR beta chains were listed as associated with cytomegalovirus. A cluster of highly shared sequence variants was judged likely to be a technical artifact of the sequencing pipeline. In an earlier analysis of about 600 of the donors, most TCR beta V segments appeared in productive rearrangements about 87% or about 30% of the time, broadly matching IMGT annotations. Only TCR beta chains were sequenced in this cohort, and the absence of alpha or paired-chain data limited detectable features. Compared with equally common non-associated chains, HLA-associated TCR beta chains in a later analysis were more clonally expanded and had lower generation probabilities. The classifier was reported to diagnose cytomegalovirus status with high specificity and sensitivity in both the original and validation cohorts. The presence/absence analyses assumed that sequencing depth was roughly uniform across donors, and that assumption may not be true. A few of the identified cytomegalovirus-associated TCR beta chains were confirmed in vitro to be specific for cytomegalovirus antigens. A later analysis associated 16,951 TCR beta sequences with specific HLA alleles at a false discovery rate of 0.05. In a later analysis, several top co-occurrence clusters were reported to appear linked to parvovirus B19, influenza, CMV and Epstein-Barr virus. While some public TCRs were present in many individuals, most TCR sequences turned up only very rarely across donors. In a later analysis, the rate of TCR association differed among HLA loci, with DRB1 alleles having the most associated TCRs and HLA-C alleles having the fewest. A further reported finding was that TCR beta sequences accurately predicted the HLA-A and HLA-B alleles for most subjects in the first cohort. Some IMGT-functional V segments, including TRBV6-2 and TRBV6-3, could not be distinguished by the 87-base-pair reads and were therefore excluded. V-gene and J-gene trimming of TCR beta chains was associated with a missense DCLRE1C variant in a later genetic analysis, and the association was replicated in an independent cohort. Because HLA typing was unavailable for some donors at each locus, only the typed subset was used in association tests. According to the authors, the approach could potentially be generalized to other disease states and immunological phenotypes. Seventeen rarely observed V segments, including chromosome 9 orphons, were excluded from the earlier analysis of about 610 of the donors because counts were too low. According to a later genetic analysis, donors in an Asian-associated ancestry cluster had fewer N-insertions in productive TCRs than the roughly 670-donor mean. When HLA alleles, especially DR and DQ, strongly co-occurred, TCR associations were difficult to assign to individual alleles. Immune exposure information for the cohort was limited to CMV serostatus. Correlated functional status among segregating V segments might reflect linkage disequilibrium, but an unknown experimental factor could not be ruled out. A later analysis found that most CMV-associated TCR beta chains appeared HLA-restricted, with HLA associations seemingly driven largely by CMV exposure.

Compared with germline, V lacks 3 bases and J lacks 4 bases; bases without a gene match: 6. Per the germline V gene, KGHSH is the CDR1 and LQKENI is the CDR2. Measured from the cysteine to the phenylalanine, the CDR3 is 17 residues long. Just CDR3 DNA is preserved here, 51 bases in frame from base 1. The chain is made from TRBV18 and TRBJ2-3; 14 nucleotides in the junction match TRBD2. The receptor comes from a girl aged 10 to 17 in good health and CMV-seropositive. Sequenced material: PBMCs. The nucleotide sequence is TGTGCCAGCTCACCGAGGGGACTAGCGGGGGCCTCAGATACGCAGTATTTT. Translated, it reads CASSPRGLAGASDTQYF.